The clone carrying this T cell receptor beta chain was detected ten times or more. Its antigen is still unknown. TCR beta CDR3 regions were amplified from RNA transcripts. RT-PCR in the first round used HTBI primers; a second-round multiplex PCR followed. In TCRdb, the multiplex PCR reads were re-called with MiXCR into one record per CDR3 protein. This sample has about 400,000 distinct CDR3 sequences, with around 17% found just once. This sample is drawn from a study of Graves' ophthalmopathy and Graves' hyperthyroidism. The CDR3 covers 12 residues. Trimming took 10 bases from V and 1 from J, leaving 7 bases between them. Germline V CDR1 and CDR2: MDHEN, SYDVKM. Overall study results and limits: The study's model predicted ophthalmopathy progression at 70.59% sensitivity and 72% to 85% specificity.

The chain employs TRBV28 and TRBJ2-2; D gene ambiguous. The sample taken for sequencing was peripheral blood. This receptor was identified in a woman younger than 35 with Graves' ophthalmopathy. Written as DNA, the CDR3 is TGTGCCATCTCCGGGAACACCGGGGAGCTGTTTTTT. This encodes CAISGNTGELFF.